In this sample, the clone carrying this T cell receptor (beta chain) turned up many times. The data belong to a study of tumor-infiltrating lymphocytes in primary liver carcinoma. Study as a whole: Donors had hepatocellular carcinoma or combined HCC and intrahepatic cholangiocarcinoma. Tissue type made little difference to sample yields of roughly 3.65 to 8 million productive TCRbeta reads.

Both RNA and DNA were isolated together from about 20-30 mg of bulk tissue that had not been sorted. Researchers generated TCR beta cDNA from roughly 500 ng of total RNA, relying on a constant-region primer. Each TCR beta library was derived from three nested multiplex PCR rounds that employed slightly modified ARM-PCR. TCRdb recomputed calls from the multiplex PCR reads with MiXCR, one row per CDR3 protein. The data contain around 100,000 distinct CDR3 sequences, about 63% of them singletons. The sequence derives from a woman aged 60-75 years with primary liver carcinoma and hepatitis B virus infection. The sample was liver tumor tissue from sampling region 2. Stated subset: tumor region T2, inferior pole.

The chain's CDR3 is CASSPRDRDWETQYF. Written as DNA, the CDR3 is TGTGCCAGCAGTCCCCGGGACAGGGATTGGGAGACCCAGTACTTC. The rearrangement joins TRBV6-1 to TRBJ2-5; 9 bases line up with TRBD1. Germline trimming cut 5 bases from V and 5 bases from J; bases unmatched to any gene: 9. The CDR3 sequence is 15 residues long. In germline, CDR1 is MNHNS, CDR2 SASEGT.